The sequence of this TCR beta chain was determined in a study of T cells in Graves' hyperthyroidism and ophthalmopathy. Trimming stripped 0 bases from V and 0 bases from J, with 18 bases between. Germline CDR1 DFQATT, CDR2 SNEGSKA (reference sequence). CDR3 length: 18 residues. Regions amplified from RNA transcripts were the TCR beta CDR3 regions. Using the HTBI primer set, a first-round RT-PCR was run on the TCR CDR3. TCRdb fed the multiplex PCR reads into MiXCR, producing one record per CDR3 protein. The sample has a few hundred thousand distinct CDR3 sequences; 40% to 55% are singletons. Uncontrolled infection, other autoimmune disease, pregnancy and lactation each barred patients from inclusion.

This TCR was recovered from a woman between 18 and 29 years old with Graves' hyperthyroidism. The sample taken for sequencing was peripheral blood or thyroid tissue (not recorded which). The gene calls are TRBV20-1 and TRBJ2-1, with a tentative D call TRBD2 (5 bases). CDR3 DNA sequence: TGCAGTGCTAGAGATCATCAAGGACGGGGTAGCTCCTACAATGAGCAGTTCTTC. Translating gives CSARDHQGRGSSYNEQFF.